This TCR beta chain was captured by sequencing in a study of cytomegalovirus exposure and HLA in healthy donors. Background on the study: Both the roughly 120 validation repertoires and the roughly 700 first-cohort repertoires used the same platform, as reported by a later analysis. Findings of the study overall: Within the 100 to 150 validation repertoires, first-cohort TCR clusters tended to co-occur, according to a later analysis. Altogether, about 160 TCR beta chains were recorded as cytomegalovirus-associated.

Clones were sequenced by immunoSEQ multiplex PCR, and TCRdb holds only the in-frame ones, with some missing. The sample includes 35,000 to 50,000 clones, 93% seen only once; the top ten take about 2.1%. With regard to this clone: Its specificity is unknown. Because the CDR3's place on the DNA is in doubt, the DNA is left out and the CDR3 is given as listed by TCRdb.

A roughly 120-subject validation cohort, separate from the approximately 700-subject first cohort, supplied the donors. Inclusive of both ends, the CDR3 amounts to 16 amino acids. Germline CDR1 SEHNR, CDR2 FQNEAQ (reference sequence). This sequence originates from a woman younger than 35 in good health and CMV-seronegative. V and J are TRBV7-9 and TRBJ1-1. The specimen was PBMCs. CDR3 protein: CASSPPVGEAFFRAFF.